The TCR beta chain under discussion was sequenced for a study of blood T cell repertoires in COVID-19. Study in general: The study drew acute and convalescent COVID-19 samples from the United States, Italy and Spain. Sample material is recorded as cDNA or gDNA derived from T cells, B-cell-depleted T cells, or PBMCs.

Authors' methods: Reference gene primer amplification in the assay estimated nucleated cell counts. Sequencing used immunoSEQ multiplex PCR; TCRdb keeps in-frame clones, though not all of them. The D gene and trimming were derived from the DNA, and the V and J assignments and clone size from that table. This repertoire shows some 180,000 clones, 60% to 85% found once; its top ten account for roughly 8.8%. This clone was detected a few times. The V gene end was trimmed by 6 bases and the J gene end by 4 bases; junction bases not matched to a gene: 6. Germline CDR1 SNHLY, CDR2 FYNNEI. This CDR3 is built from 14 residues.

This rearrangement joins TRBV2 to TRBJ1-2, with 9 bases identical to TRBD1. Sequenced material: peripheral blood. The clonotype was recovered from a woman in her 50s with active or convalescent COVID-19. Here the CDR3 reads CASRPETGGYGYTF. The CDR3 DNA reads TGTGCCAGCAGGCCAGAGACAGGGGGCTATGGCTACACCTTC.